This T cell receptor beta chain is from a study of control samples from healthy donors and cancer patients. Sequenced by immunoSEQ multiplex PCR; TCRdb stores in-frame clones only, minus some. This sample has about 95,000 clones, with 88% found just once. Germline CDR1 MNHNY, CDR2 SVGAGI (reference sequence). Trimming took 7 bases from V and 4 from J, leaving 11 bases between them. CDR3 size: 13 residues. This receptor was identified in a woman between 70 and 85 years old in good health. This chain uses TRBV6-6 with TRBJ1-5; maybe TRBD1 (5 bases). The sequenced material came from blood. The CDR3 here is CASTPRGNQPQHF. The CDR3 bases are TGTGCCAGCACACCCCGGGGGAATCAGCCCCAGCATTTT.